This is a list of T cell receptor beta chains from one sample in a study of cytomegalovirus exposure and HLA in healthy donors. The assay was immunoSEQ multiplex PCR, and TCRdb's table has in-frame clones only and misses some. The repertoire consists of about 200,000 clones, with 82% occurring once and the leading ten covering around 6%. Sequencing was done on a sample of PBMCs. These receptors came from a woman between 45 and 60 years old in good health and CMV-seropositive. The CDR3 runs from the conserved cysteine through the conserved F or W. Fields, in order: clone size, D gene, J gene, V gene, CDR3 DNA, CDR3 protein. The D gene is left open where the match is weak. A clone size is listed for some rows: how often the clone was seen (once, few, many), or a class if it is expanded.

>.|.|TRBJ1-1|TRBV18
TGTGCCAGCTCAGAACAGGCTACGAACACTGAAGCTTTCTTT
CASSEQATNTEAFF
>.|TRBD1|TRBJ1-2|TRBV10-3
TGTGCCATCAGTGACCCTTCTACAGGGGGCGACTATGGCTACACCTTC
CAISDPSTGGDYGYTF
>.|.|TRBJ2-1|TRBV4-2
TGTGCCAGCAGCCAAGGGGGGGGCGACTACAATGAGCAGTTCTTC
CASSQGGGDYNEQFF
>.|TRBD1|TRBJ1-1|TRBV5-1
TGCGCCAGCAGCTTTAGGGACAGGGGAGAAGCTTTCTTT
CASSFRDRGEAFF
>.|TRBD1|TRBJ2-7|TRBV14
TGTGCCAGCAACAGACAGGGCTTAGGGGAGCAGTACTTC
CASNRQGLGEQYF
>.|.|TRBJ2-7|TRBV5-1
TGCGCCAGCAGCTTGAGGGTAGCGGCAATCGAGCAGTACTTC
CASSLRVAAIEQYF
>.|TRBD2|TRBJ2-3|TRBV28
TGTGCCAGCATTCCTGGGGGGGAGTGGGTCGAAGATACGCAGTATTTT
CASIPGGEWVEDTQYF
>few|TRBD1|TRBJ2-2|TRBV6-5
TGTGCCAGCAGTTACGGTCAGGGGGCCGGGGAGCTGTTTTTT
CASSYGQGAGELFF
>few|TRBD2|TRBJ2-1|TRBV7-3
TGTGCCAGCAGCTCTAGTCTAGCGGGAGGGCCTTACAATGAGCAGTTCTTC
CASSSSLAGGPYNEQFF
>.|TRBD1|TRBJ1-4|TRBV5-1
TGCGCCAGCAGCACGGGACAGGTCCCATCAACTAATGAAAAACTGTTTTTT
CASSTGQVPSTNEKLFF
>.|TRBD1|TRBJ2-3|TRBV28
TGTGCCAGCAGTCCCCGGACAGGGGGCTTTACAGATACGCAGTATTTT
CASSPRTGGFTDTQYF
>few|TRBD2|TRBJ2-3|TRBV4-3
TGCGCCAGCAGCCAAGAGTTGCTAGCGGGGCCAACCAGGGATACGCAGTATTTT
CASSQELLAGPTRDTQYF
>.|TRBD1|TRBJ2-7|TRBV7-2
TGTGCCAGCAGCTTTGGGACAGGTCCCTACGAGCAGTACTTC
CASSFGTGPYEQYF
>.|.|TRBJ1-1|TRBV7-9
TGTGCCAGCAGCTTGACAGCTACTGAAGCTTTCTTT
CASSLTATEAFF
>.|TRBD1|TRBJ2-7|TRBV29-1
TGCAGCGTTGAGGGAACAGGGGGCTACGAGCAGTACTTC
CSVEGTGGYEQYF
>.|TRBD1|TRBJ1-2|TRBV28
TGTGCCAGCAGCACGGACAGGGCTCGCTACACCTTC
CASSTDRARYTF
>.|.|TRBJ2-1|TRBV7-2
TGTGCCAGCAGCTTTTGGGGGGGGGCCGGCAATGAGCAGTTCTTC
CASSFWGGAGNEQFF
>.|TRBD2|TRBJ2-3|TRBV4-2
TGTGCCAGCAGCCCCGGACTAGCGGGGGGTCCAGATACGCAGTATTTT
CASSPGLAGGPDTQYF
>.|.|TRBJ2-5|TRBV10-3
TGTGCCATCAGTGGCGGGGAGGAGACCCAGTACTTC
CAISGGEETQYF
>.|TRBD1|TRBJ2-2|TRBV19
TGTGCCAGTAGTACGGGACAGGGGTGGGACGGGGAGCTGTTTTTT
CASSTGQGWDGELFF
>.|TRBD2|TRBJ2-2|TRBV4-2
TGTGCCAGCAGCCGATTCGCTAGCGGCAAAGGTGGCGGGGAGCTGTTTTTT
CASSRFASGKGGGELFF
>.|.|TRBJ2-5|TRBV6-5
TGTGCCAGCAGTTCGGACAGATACGTTAAAGAGACCCAGTACTTC
CASSSDRYVKETQYF
>few|.|TRBJ2-3|TRBV18
TGTGCCAGCTCACCAGGGCAGGGTACAGATACGCAGTATTTT
CASSPGQGTDTQYF
>.|.|TRBJ2-3|TRBV7-8
TGTGCCAGCAGGGGCATAGTCCCAGATACGCAGTATTTT
CASRGIVPDTQYF
>few|TRBD2|TRBJ2-1|TRBV6-5
TGTGCCAGCAGTTACTTTACTAGCGGGGGTAACAATGAGCAGTTCTTC
CASSYFTSGGNNEQFF
>.|.|TRBJ2-7|TRBV18
TGTGCCAGCTCACCGAGGGACACCTCCTACGAGCAGTACTTC
CASSPRDTSYEQYF
>.|TRBD2|TRBJ2-7|TRBV10-3
TGTGCCACTGGGGGGACTAGCGGGACCTACGAGCAGTACTTC
CATGGTSGTYEQYF
>.|.|TRBJ1-2|TRBV6-1
TGTGCCAGCACGGGGGGTCCCCGGACAGCCTATGGCTACACCTTC
CASTGGPRTAYGYTF
>.|TRBD1|TRBJ1-4|TRBV7-8
TGTGCCAGCAGCCCCACAGGGGTCCGTGAAAAACTGTTTTTT
CASSPTGVREKLFF
>.|TRBD1|TRBJ2-1|TRBV7-9
TGTGCCAGCAGCTTAAGGGGGACAGACTCCTACAATGAGCAGTTCTTC
CASSLRGTDSYNEQFF
>.|.|TRBJ2-1|TRBV11-2
TGTGCCAGCAACTTAGGCAGCTACAATGAGCAGTTCTTC
CASNLGSYNEQFF
>.|TRBD1|TRBJ2-7|TRBV27
TGTGCCAGCAGTCGACAGGGGTTTGGGTACGAGCAGTACTTC
CASSRQGFGYEQYF
>.|.|TRBJ2-5|TRBV2
TGTGCCAGCTGTAGGCAGGGGTACGGGACCCAGTACTTC
CASCRQGYGTQYF
>.|.|TRBJ1-1|TRBV2
TGTGCCAGCAGTGCCGAGAGGGGCCGGGGGATCACTGAAGCTTTCTTT
CASSAERGRGITEAFF
>.|TRBD1|TRBJ2-6|TRBV19
TGTGCCAGTAGCTACAGGGGGCGCGGTGGGGCCAACGTCCTGACTTTC
CASSYRGRGGANVLTF
>few|TRBD2|TRBJ2-1|TRBV18
TGTGCCAGCTCACCCTTAGCGGGAGGGTCTAATGAGCAGTTCTTC
CASSPLAGGSNEQFF
>.|.|TRBJ1-2|TRBV5-6
TGTGCCAGCAGCCACGACACAGGGTATAACTATGGCTACACCTTC
CASSHDTGYNYGYTF
>.|.|TRBJ2-3|TRBV5-6
TGTGCCAGCAGCTTTACGGGAAGGGATACGCAGTATTTT
CASSFTGRDTQYF
>few|TRBD2|TRBJ2-7|TRBV6-5
TGTGCCAGCAGTTACTCGACGGGAGGAGGACCCTACGAGCAGTACTTC
CASSYSTGGGPYEQYF
>.|TRBD2|TRBJ2-3|TRBV5-1
TGCGCCAGCAGCTTGGAGGGAGGGACGCGTAGAGGGCATACGCAGTATTTT
CASSLEGGTRRGHTQYF
>.|.|TRBJ2-3|TRBV7-9
TGTTCCAGCAGCTTCGACGCTAAGGCGGGCACAGATACGCAGTATTTT
CSSSFDAKAGTDTQYF